Presented here are 19 T cell receptor beta chains from one specimen sequenced in a study of cytomegalovirus exposure and HLA in healthy donors. The PCR employed 60 Vbeta primers together with 13 Jbeta primers. Sequenced by immunoSEQ multiplex PCR; TCRdb stores in-frame clones only, minus some. This sample has 80,000 to 100,000 clones, with roughly 75% found just once. Sequenced sample: PBMCs. The receptors were gathered from a man aged 25-45 years in good health and CMV-seronegative.

This rearrangement joins TRBV7-9 to TRBJ1-2; D call uncertain. The V end lost 5 bases, the J end lost 1 base, and 14 bases lay between the germline ends. The V gene's germline CDR1 is SEHNR and CDR2 FQNEAQ (reference sequence). CDR3 length: 15 amino acids. CDR3 loop: CASSPLTTLNYGYTF. The CDR3 DNA sequence: TGTGCCAGCAGCCCACTGACAACCCTTAACTATGGCTACACCTTC.

This chain uses TRBV20-1 with TRBJ1-1; D not resolved. The germline V gene has CDR1 DFQATT and CDR2 SNEGSKA (reference sequence). The CDR3 length is 11 residues. V shed 6 bases and J shed 6 bases, with 11 bases lying between them. The CDR3 is CSAKLPAEAFF. The CDR3 nucleotides read TGCAGTGCAAAGCTCCCCGCTGAAGCTTTCTTT.

The chain uses TRBV5-1 and TRBJ1-2; no definite D call. V was clipped by 1 base and J by 8 bases, with 18 bases between them. Germline values: CDR1 SGHRS, CDR2 YFSETQ. The CDR3 covers 15 residues. This CDR3 is CASSLIADKTLGYTF. In DNA form, the CDR3 reads TGCGCCAGCAGCTTGATAGCAGATAAAACACTCGGCTACACCTTC.

CDR3 coding DNA: TGTGCCAGCACCCGGGCCGGGGTTCCCAATCAGCCCCAGCATTTT. As protein: CASTRAGVPNQPQHF. The chain recombines TRBV5-8 with TRBJ1-5; D unclear. V was trimmed by 6 bases and J by 3 bases, leaving 16 bases between them. The germline V gene has CDR1 SGHTS and CDR2 YDEGEE. The CDR3 has 15 residues.

This clone was observed a single time. The chain joins TRBV7-9 to TRBJ2-3, with 8 bases matching TRBD2. This CDR3 comprises 16 residues. Germline-derived CDR1 and CDR2 are SEHNR and FQNEAQ (reference sequence). The ends lost 0 bases at V and 6 bases at J; junction bases unmatched: 8. The DNA for the CDR3 is TGTGCCAGCAGCTTAGCGCAAAGCGGGGGTAGTGATACGCAGTATTTT. Translation: CASSLAQSGGSDTQYF.

This clone was picked up a small number of times. V usage is TRBV6-5 and J usage is TRBJ2-6; D is possibly TRBD2 (6 bases). This CDR3 contains 15 residues. CDR1 is MNHEY and CDR2 is SVGAGI in the germline V gene. V was trimmed by 7 bases and J by 4 bases, leaving 14 bases between them. CDR3 sequence reads: CASNPRGRGANVLTF. In DNA, the CDR3 is TGTGCCAGCAACCCTCGGGGGAGGGGGGCCAACGTCCTGACTTTC.

The chain couples TRBV28 to TRBJ1-2; D is perhaps TRBD1 (6 bases). CDR1 is MDHEN and CDR2 is SYDVKM in the germline V gene. Trimming cost V 5 bases and J 4 bases, with 14 bases left between them. The CDR3 covers 14 residues. The DNA for the CDR3 is TGTGCCAGCAGTAACCCAGGGGCTGTCTATGGCTACACCTTC. Encoded protein: CASSNPGAVYGYTF.

V is TRBV11-2 and J is TRBJ1-6; D is unclear. Germline CDR1 is SGHAT and CDR2 is FQNNGV. The length of the CDR3 is 14 residues. The V end was cut by 2 bases, the J end by 6 bases, with 8 bases between. DNA for the CDR3: TGTGCCAGCAGCTTACTACAGAGTAATTCACCCCTCCACTTT. Its protein is CASSLLQSNSPLHF.

The chain recombines TRBV11-2 with TRBJ1-5; no clear D gene. Trimming shortened V by 5 bases and J by 5 bases, and 13 bases separated the two germline ends. Germline lookup yields CDR1 SGHAT and CDR2 FQNNGV. The CDR3 runs to 14 residues. The DNA of the CDR3 is TGTGCCAGCAGCCGAGGAATAGTGGATCAGCCCCAGCATTTT. This codes for CASSRGIVDQPQHF.

This chain joins TRBV5-5 and TRBJ2-7; D remains unclear. Germline values: CDR1 SGHKS, CDR2 YYEKEE (reference sequence). CDR3 length: 11 amino acids. Trimming shortened V by 5 bases and J by 7 bases, and 10 bases separated the two germline ends. The CDR3 protein is CASRYTREQYF. The DNA for the CDR3 is TGTGCCAGCAGGTATACTCGGGAGCAGTACTTC.

The chain combines TRBV7-6 with TRBJ1-1; D gene unclear. V was trimmed by 3 bases and J by 1 base, leaving 24 bases between them. Germline loops: CDR1 SGHVS, CDR2 FNYEAQ. This CDR3 region has 19 residues. The CDR3 sequence is CASSLAGWGYEGSNTEAFF. The DNA for the CDR3 is TGTGCCAGCAGCTTGGCGGGGTGGGGATATGAAGGATCGAACACTGAAGCTTTCTTT.

A single count supports this clone. J is TRBJ1-2 and V is TRBV6-5, with 7 bases fitting TRBD1. The CDR3 is 14 residues long. CDR1 MNHEY and CDR2 SVGAGI come from the germline V gene. J gave up 2 bases and V 5 bases, and 5 bases lay outside the gene matches. The CDR3 coding sequence is TGTGCCAGCAGTCGGAAGGGGGCGAACTATGGCTACACCTTC. It codes for CASSRKGANYGYTF.

A single count supports this clone. The rearrangement uses TRBV6-6 and TRBJ1-6; 10 bases match TRBD1. Germline-derived CDR1 and CDR2 are MNHNY and SVGAGI (reference sequence). This CDR3 has 15 amino acids. The V gene end was trimmed by 2 bases and the J gene end by 13 bases; junction bases not matched to a gene: 8. This chain's CDR3 is CASSYSRDRGFPLHF. CDR3 DNA sequence: TGTGCCAGCAGTTACAGCCGGGACAGGGGATTTCCCCTCCACTTT.

This clone has a single count. V is TRBV11-2 and J is TRBJ1-2; D gene uncertain. The V and J ends lost 5 bases and 4 bases respectively, with 14 bases between them. The CDR3 covers 14 residues. CDR1 is SGHAT and CDR2 is FQNNGV in the germline V gene. CDR3 DNA: TGTGCCAGCAGCCACGTAGTTGGTACCTATGGCTACACCTTC. This codes for CASSHVVGTYGYTF.

The J gene is TRBJ1-5, the V gene TRBV7-4; the match to TRBD1 covers 7 bases. V lost 4 bases, J lost 4 bases, and 7 bases stayed unmatched. The germline gives CDR1 SGHVT, CDR2 SQSDAQ. This CDR3 region has 15 residues. DNA for the CDR3: TGTGCCAGCAGCTCCCGGGACAGCAGTAATCAGCCCCAGCATTTT. This gives the protein CASSSRDSSNQPQHF.

The chain has TRBV6-5 and TRBJ2-7; 10 bases agree with TRBD2. This CDR3 is built from 16 residues. Germline V gene lookup returns CDR1 MNHEY and CDR2 SVGAGI. J was trimmed by 2 bases and V by 0 bases; bases with no gene match: 4. This CDR3 reads CASSYSLAGVTYEQYF. Written as DNA, the CDR3 is TGTGCCAGCAGTTACTCGCTAGCGGGGGTTACCTACGAGCAGTACTTC.

The chain recombines TRBV9 with TRBJ1-3, with D perhaps TRBD1 (6 bases). This CDR3 contains 15 residues. CDR1 is SGDLS, CDR2 YYNGEE, per germline. Deletions cut 4 bases from V and 4 bases from J, with 15 bases between. CDR3 in DNA: TGTGCCAGCAGCCCCCCCCAGGGGATCGGAAACACCATATATTTT. This sequence encodes CASSPPQGIGNTIYF.

The chain combines TRBV13 with TRBJ2-7, with 8 bases lining up with TRBD2. V lost 1 base to trimming and J lost 7 bases; unmatched junction nucleotides: 12. From germline, CDR1 is PRHDT and CDR2 FYEKMQ (reference sequence). The CDR3 is 16 amino acids. CDR3 DNA: TGTGCCAGCAGCTTAGCCCTAGCGGGCCCATTAGGAGAGCAGTACTTC. Residues: CASSLALAGPLGEQYF.

The V gene is TRBV2, the J gene TRBJ1-4; the D gene is possibly TRBD1 (5 bases). The CDR3 is 13 amino acids. V lost 8 bases and J 3 bases, leaving 10 bases between the germline ends. The V gene's germline CDR1 is SNHLY and CDR2 FYNNEI. CDR3 residues: CASGGTANEKLFF. The CDR3 region has the DNA TGTGCCAGCGGCGGGACCGCTAATGAAAAACTGTTTTTT.